This T cell receptor beta chain is from a study of beta chain features in type 1 diabetes. The sequenced template was cDNA made from the entire isolated RNA. Samples of naive, central memory and regulatory T cells yielded a mean of about 3.5 million reads. Sequencing used immunoSEQ multiplex PCR; TCRdb keeps in-frame clones, though not all of them. The sample lists about 250,000 clones; around an eighth were seen once. Overall study findings and caveats: Patients and controls would share equally any PCR tilt toward shorter templates. Healthy donors had naive, central memory and Treg TCRB repertoires that appeared less similar than those seen among patients.

Markers CD45RO/CCR7/CD25/CD127/CD95/CD27 served to sort CD4+ naive, central memory, regulatory and stem cell-like memory cells. V was cut by 5 bases and J by 5 bases, with 15 bases left in between. The CDR3 loop spans 14 amino acids. Germline values: CDR1 PRHDT, CDR2 FYEKMQ (reference sequence). This clone was seen only a few times. What it binds is unknown. The V gene is TRBV13, the J gene TRBJ1-2; D call uncertain. Sequenced: naive CD4+ T cells from blood. This clonotype was obtained from a woman aged 40 to 55 in good health. CDR3 sequence: CASSGKITSYGYTF. In DNA form, the CDR3 reads TGTGCCAGCAGCGGCAAGATTACCTCATATGGCTACACCTTC.